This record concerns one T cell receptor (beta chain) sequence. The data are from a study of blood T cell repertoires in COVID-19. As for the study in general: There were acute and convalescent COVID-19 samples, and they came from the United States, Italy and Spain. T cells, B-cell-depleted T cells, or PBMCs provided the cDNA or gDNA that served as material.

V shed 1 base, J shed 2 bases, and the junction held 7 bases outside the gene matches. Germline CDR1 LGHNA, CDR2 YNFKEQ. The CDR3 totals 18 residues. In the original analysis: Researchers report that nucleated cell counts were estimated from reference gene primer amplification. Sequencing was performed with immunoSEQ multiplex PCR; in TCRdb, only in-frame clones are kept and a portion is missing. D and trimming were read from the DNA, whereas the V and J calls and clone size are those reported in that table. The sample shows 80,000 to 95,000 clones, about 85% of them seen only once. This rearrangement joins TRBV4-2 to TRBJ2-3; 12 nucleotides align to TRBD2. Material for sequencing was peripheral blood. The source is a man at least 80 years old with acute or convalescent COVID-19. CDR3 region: CASSQAGTSGPPTDTQYF. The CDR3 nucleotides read TGTGCCAGCAGCCAAGCCGGGACTAGCGGGCCCCCCACAGATACGCAGTATTTT.